This passage covers 20 T cell receptor beta chains from one sample sequenced in a study of T-cell reconstitution after alpha-beta-depleted transplantation in children. Preparation of the TCRbeta library was carried out with unique molecular identifiers. One entry per CDR3 protein results from TCRdb running MiXCR on the PCR reads. The data contain about 340,000 distinct CDR3 sequences, less than 15% of them seen just once; the ten biggest clones take up 4% to 5.5%. The specimen was PBMCs, collected from the stem cell graft. The receptor set was obtained from a human donor who donated a stem cell graft to a child with Fanconi anemia.

V and J are TRBV20-1 and TRBJ2-7; 9 bases fit TRBD1. The V segment lost 1 base and the J segment 0 bases; nucleotides outside the gene matches: 7. This CDR3 is built from 16 residues. CDR1 and CDR2 from the germline V gene are DFQATT and SNEGSKA (reference sequence). CDR3 loop: CSARGQGTGSSYEQYF. Written as DNA, the CDR3 is TGCAGTGCTAGAGGCCAGGGGACAGGGAGCTCCTACGAGCAGTACTTC.

This clonotype showed up just a few times. The chain combines TRBV12-3 or TRBV12-4 with TRBJ1-2; possible D gene TRBD1, 6 bases. Trimming shortened V by 6 bases and J by 13 bases, and 15 bases separated the two germline ends. The length of the CDR3 is 11 residues. CDR3 amino acids: CASRNREDSTF. CDR3 bases: TGTGCCAGCAGGAACAGGGAGGATAGCACCTTC.

This clonotype showed up just a few times. This chain links TRBV30 with TRBJ1-2; D ambiguous. Germline CDR1 is GTSNPN and CDR2 is SVGIG (reference sequence). This CDR3 is 8 amino acids long. The DNA for the CDR3 is TGTATGAAGAATGGCTACACCTTC. Translated: CMKNGYTF.

This clonotype has a handful of counts. This chain uses TRBV30 with TRBJ2-5, with D possibly being TRBD2 (6 bases). The length of the CDR3 is 13 residues. The V end was cut by 1 base, the J end by 5 bases, with 11 bases between. Germline V gene lookup returns CDR1 GTSNPN and CDR2 SVGIG (reference sequence). As DNA, the CDR3 is TGTGCCTGGAGTGGACTAGATCGGGAGACCCAGTACTTC. Translation gives CAWSGLDRETQYF.

As concerns this clonotype: A read error may be the cause here, since a much bigger clone is one base away. The J gene is TRBJ1-2, the V gene TRBV7-1; TRBD1 might be the D (5 bases). TRBV7-1 is assigned to the ORF class and has an uncertain function. V was pared by 3 bases and J by 4 bases, with 18 bases between. The CDR3 consists of 16 residues. The CDR3 sequence is CASSSIFEQGVYGYTF. DNA for the CDR3: TGTGCCAGCAGCTCTATATTCGAGCAGGGAGTCTATGGCTACACCTTC.

Many counts were recorded for this clonotype. This chain links TRBV12-3 or TRBV12-4 with TRBJ2-7; a weak D match, TRBD2 (6 bases). This CDR3 spans 15 amino acids. The ends were cut back, 5 bases at V and 0 bases at J, with 14 bases in the middle. CDR3 loop: CASSPSGRSSYEQYF. CDR3 DNA: TGTGCCAGCAGTCCAAGTGGGAGGAGCTCCTACGAGCAGTACTTC.

This clonotype showed up many times. The chain links TRBV27 to TRBJ2-1; D might be TRBD1 (5 bases). Deletions cut 4 bases from V and 3 bases from J, with 10 bases between. Germline V gene data show CDR1 as MNHEY and CDR2 as SMNVEV (reference sequence). The CDR3 is made up of 14 amino acids. The DNA for the CDR3 is TGTGCCAGCAGTTGGGGTGACAGCTACAATGAGCAGTTCTTC. It codes for CASSWGDSYNEQFF.

The gene calls are TRBV27 and TRBJ2-7; no clear D gene. Germline values: CDR1 MNHEY, CDR2 SMNVEV (reference sequence). CDR3 length equals 13 residues. V lost 0 bases and J 4 bases, leaving 7 bases between the germline ends. CDR3 nucleotide sequence: TGTGCCAGCAGTTTATCTGCCGGATACGAGCAGTACTTC. It specifies CASSLSAGYEQYF.

The V call is TRBV6-1, the J call TRBJ2-2; 9 bases line up with TRBD1. The CDR3 contains 17 residues. The junction had 8 bases not matched to a gene; V was cut back by 6 bases and J by 0 bases. The V gene's germline CDR1 is MNHNS and CDR2 SASEGT. The chain's CDR3 is CASRETGGYSNTGELFF. CDR3 coding DNA: TGTGCCAGCAGGGAAACAGGGGGCTATTCGAACACCGGGGAGCTGTTTTTT.

This clonotype was detected only a few times. CDR3 bases: TGTGCCAGTCAGGCAGGGTCGAACACTGAAGCTTTCTTT. As protein: CASQAGSNTEAFF. The rearrangement links TRBV25-1 to TRBJ1-1; a possible D gene is TRBD1 (5 bases). Trimming cost V 9 bases and J 1 base, with 12 bases left between them. Germline V lookup: CDR1 MGHDK, CDR2 SYGVNS. The CDR3 has 13 residues.

The V call is TRBV29-1, the J call TRBJ2-2; D gene ambiguous. The CDR3 totals 13 residues. Trimming shortened V by 1 base and J by 5 bases, and 8 bases separated the two germline ends. The V gene's germline CDR1 is SQVTM and CDR2 ANQGSEA. The CDR3 DNA reads TGCAGCGTTGAAGCCAGTCTAACCGGGGAGCTGTTTTTT. This encodes CSVEASLTGELFF.

This clonotype was observed many times. The chain combines TRBV10-3 with TRBJ2-7, with a tentative D call TRBD1 (6 bases). The V and J ends lost 4 bases and 11 bases respectively, with 15 bases between them. This CDR3 is built from 12 residues. CDR1 and CDR2 (germline): ENHRY, SYGVKD. The CDR3 sequence: CAISGTGTQEYF. CDR3 sequence (DNA): TGTGCCATCAGTGGTACCGGGACACAGGAGTACTTC.

This clonotype was found many times. CDR3 protein: CASSQDLRTGSYGYTF. CDR3 coding DNA: TGCGCCAGCAGCCAAGATCTACGGACAGGCTCCTACGGCTACACCTTC. The rearrangement uses TRBV4-3 and TRBJ1-2; 7 bases are a match to TRBD1. The CDR3 contains 16 residues. The germline V gene has CDR1 LGHNA and CDR2 YSLEER. V shed 0 bases, J shed 8 bases, and the junction held 12 bases outside the gene matches.

A few counts support this clonotype. This chain uses TRBV7-8 with TRBJ2-1, with unresolved D. The CDR3 is 14 amino acids. CDR1 SGHVS and CDR2 FQNEAQ come from the germline V gene. V was shortened by 3 bases and J by 5 bases, with 11 bases between the two germline ends. The CDR3 sequence is CASSLGLINNEQFF. The DNA for the CDR3 is TGTGCCAGCAGCTTGGGCCTAATAAACAATGAGCAGTTCTTC. Together with reference TRBV7-8 and TRBJ2-1, the CDR3 gives the full variable domain: GAGVSQSPRYKVAKRGQDVALRCDPISGHVSLFWYQQALGQGPEFLTYFQNEAQLDKSGLPSDRFFAERPEGSVSTLKIQRTQQEDSAVYLCASSLGLINNEQFFGPGTRLTVL.

This clonotype came up a few times. The V gene is TRBV7-2, the J gene TRBJ2-3; a weak D match, TRBD2 (7 bases). The germline CDR1 and CDR2 sequences are SGHTA and FQGNSA. Trimming cost V 8 bases and J 5 bases, with 17 bases left between them. This CDR3 contains 14 residues. The CDR3 reads CASGGGGPKDTQYF. In DNA form, the CDR3 reads TGTGCCAGCGGTGGGGGGGGGCCTAAAGATACGCAGTATTTT.

This chain links TRBV7-2 with TRBJ1-1, with no clear D. This CDR3 has 14 amino acids. Deletions cut 6 bases from V and 10 bases from J, with 21 bases between. Germline CDR1 reads SGHTA; CDR2 reads FQGNSA. The CDR3 DNA reads as TGTGCCAGCAGTAGAGGTATTCTGGTGTCTATAGCTTTCTTT. Its protein product is CASSRGILVSIAFF. Combining the CDR3 with reference TRBV7-2 and TRBJ1-1 gives the whole variable domain GAGVSQSPSNKVTEKGKDVELRCDPISGHTALYWYRQSLGQGLEFLIYFQGNSAPDKSGLPSDRFSAERTGGSVSTLTIQRTQQEDSAVYLCASSRGILVSIAFFGQGTRLTVV.

In its sample, this clonotype was seen a few times. The rearrangement uses TRBV20-1 and TRBJ2-5, with 7 bases fitting TRBD1. Germline trimming cut 5 bases from V and 2 bases from J; bases unmatched to any gene: 5. The V gene's germline CDR1 is DFQATT and CDR2 SNEGSKA (reference sequence). The CDR3 is 13 amino acids. CDR3 DNA sequence: TGCAGTGCTGAGTACAGGGGACAAGAGACCCAGTACTTC. Translation: CSAEYRGQETQYF.

This chain joins TRBV9 and TRBJ1-3, with 7 bases aligning to TRBD1. This CDR3 comprises 15 residues. CDR1 and CDR2 (germline): SGDLS, YYNGEE. Trimming took 0 bases from V and 7 from J; bases not matched to a gene: 7. CDR3 protein: CASSVDSGGRNTIYF. The CDR3 DNA reads TGTGCCAGCAGCGTAGATTCAGGGGGAAGGAACACCATATATTTT.

This chain joins TRBV7-2 and TRBJ2-3; a possible D gene is TRBD1 (6 bases). With 1 base removed from V and 2 bases from J, the gap between germline ends came to 13 bases. CDR1 and CDR2 from the germline V gene are SGHTA and FQGNSA. The CDR3 loop spans 16 amino acids. Here the CDR3 reads CASSLERPGDTDTQYF. The CDR3 nucleotides are TGTGCCAGCAGCTTAGAGAGGCCAGGGGACACAGATACGCAGTATTTT.

This chain joins TRBV28 and TRBJ2-2; no firm D call. Looked up from germline, CDR1 is MDHEN and CDR2 is SYDVKM. There are 15 residues in the CDR3. With 1 base removed from V and 8 bases from J, the gap between germline ends came to 14 bases. The CDR3 loop is CASSLSAKTAGELFF. CDR3 nucleotide sequence: TGTGCCAGCAGTTTATCAGCAAAGACGGCGGGGGAGCTGTTTTTT.